Included here is one T cell receptor (beta chain) sequence, with context. Its target is unknown. RNA was extracted with the RNeasy kit, and a quantity of roughly 0.45 to 1 ug was reverse transcribed using random hexamers. By means of immunoSEQ multiplex PCR, TCR beta CDR3 spanning 54 Vbeta and 13 Jbeta underwent amplification. In TCRdb, the immunoSEQ multiplex PCR reads were re-called with MiXCR into one record per CDR3 protein. Counted here are some 110,000 distinct CDR3 sequences, just over 95% occurring once; the ten biggest clones make up roughly 0.14%. Negative isolation yielded the CD8+ and CD4+ T cells, while FACS enriched the TEMRA cells. The V end lost 7 bases, the J end lost 4 bases, and 12 bases lay between the germline ends. Germline loops: CDR1 KGHDR, CDR2 SFDVKD. This CDR3 is built from 13 residues. These data come from a study of CD8 T cells in Susac syndrome. Regarding the study as a whole: The CD4+ T cell repertoires, which came from Susac syndrome patients, showed no sign of clonal expansion.

The sample comprised CD4+ T cells from PBMCs. This clonotype originated in a human donor with Susac syndrome. This chain joins TRBV24-1 and TRBJ2-5; D call uncertain. The CDR3 protein is CATRDGPGETQYF. In nucleotides, the CDR3 is TGTGCCACCAGGGACGGCCCCGGAGAGACCCAGTACTTC.